Below, 31 T cell receptor beta chains from the same sample are listed, as sequenced in a study of cytomegalovirus exposure and HLA in healthy donors. The PCR made use of 60 Vbeta and 13 Jbeta primers. Sequenced by immunoSEQ multiplex PCR; TCRdb stores in-frame clones only, minus some. The profile shows over 120,000 clones, more than 7.5% of them singletons. The source material was PBMCs. These receptors were collected from a man aged 50-60 years in good health and CMV-seronegative.

This clone was counted a few times. The chain employs TRBV5-1 and TRBJ2-7, with 11 bases identical to TRBD2. The CDR3 spans 15 residues. J was trimmed by 2 bases and V by 4 bases; bases with no gene match: 5. Germline V CDR1 and CDR2: SGHRS, YFSETQ. CDR3 in amino acids: CASSNSGRGPYEQYF. CDR3 nucleotides: TGCGCCAGCAGCAATAGCGGGAGGGGCCCCTACGAGCAGTACTTC.

This chain connects TRBV28 to TRBJ1-2; tentatively, D is TRBD1 (6 bases). V lost 6 bases to trimming and J lost 4 bases, with 9 bases between them. Per the germline V gene, CDR1 is MDHEN and CDR2 is SYDVKM. CDR3 length: 12 amino acids. CDR3 DNA: TGTGCCAGCAGACTACAGGGCTATGGCTACACCTTC. Protein product: CASRLQGYGYTF.

This clone was seen a handful of times. This chain connects TRBV6-6 to TRBJ1-2, with TRBD1 as a possible D gene (6 bases). The CDR3 spans 12 residues. CDR1 is MNHNY and CDR2 is SVGAGI in the germline V gene (reference sequence). Trimming cost V 7 bases and J 6 bases, with 12 bases left between them. This CDR3 reads CASMEGGNGYTF. The DNA for the CDR3 is TGTGCCAGCATGGAGGGGGGGAATGGCTACACCTTC.

The rearrangement joins TRBV4-1 to TRBJ2-3, with D maybe TRBD2 (6 bases). This CDR3 spans 16 amino acids. The V gene's germline CDR1 is MGHRA and CDR2 YSYEKL. V gave up 0 bases and J gave up 0 bases, with 10 bases separating them. CDR3: CASSQDRLASTDTQYF. The CDR3 DNA is TGCGCCAGCAGCCAAGATAGGCTAGCGAGCACAGATACGCAGTATTTT.

This clone was seen a few times. For the CDR3, the DNA is TGTGCCAGCAGTTTAGGTCCCGACGGGTCACCCCTCCACTTT. It codes for CASSLGPDGSPLHF. The gene calls are TRBV28 and TRBJ1-6; no firm D call. The germline gives CDR1 MDHEN, CDR2 SYDVKM. The CDR3 loop spans 14 amino acids. V was trimmed by 2 bases and J by 10 bases, leaving 12 bases between them.

The chain couples TRBV28 to TRBJ1-5, with TRBD1 as a possible D gene (5 bases). From germline, CDR1 is MDHEN and CDR2 SYDVKM. The V and J ends lost 3 bases and 2 bases respectively, with 11 bases between them. The CDR3 runs 15 residues. As DNA, the CDR3 is TGTGCCAGCAGTTTCGCCTCGACAGGCAATCAGCCCCAGCATTTT. It encodes CASSFASTGNQPQHF.

The chain recombines TRBV5-1 with TRBJ2-3; weak D call: TRBD2 (7 bases). The V and J ends lost 0 bases and 5 bases respectively, with 16 bases between them. Germline V gene sequence: CDR1 SGHRS, CDR2 YFSETQ. The CDR3 has 16 residues. The DNA for the CDR3 is TGCGCCAGCAGCTTGGAAGTCAGGGGAGGGGGAGATACGCAGTATTTT. It codes for CASSLEVRGGGDTQYF.

This clone was counted a few times. This chain links TRBV7-3 with TRBJ2-7, with 15 bases fitting TRBD2. J lost 4 bases, V lost 3 bases, and 1 base had no gene match. The CDR3 is 15 amino acids. CDR1 and CDR2 from the germline V gene are SGHTA and FQGTGA. In DNA form, the CDR3 reads TGTGCCAGCAGCTTGGGGACTAGCGGGAGGTACGAGCAGTACTTC. Protein sequence: CASSLGTSGRYEQYF.

This clone was seen only once. The rearrangement joins TRBV9 to TRBJ2-1; D perhaps matches TRBD2 (6 bases). The CDR3 runs 15 residues. Trimming took 2 bases from V and 2 from J, leaving 11 bases between them. Germline CDR1 reads SGDLS; CDR2 reads YYNGEE. CDR3: CASSVSGVPYNEQFF. DNA of the CDR3: TGTGCCAGCAGCGTCTCGGGGGTCCCCTACAATGAGCAGTTCTTC. Full variable domain (rest looked up from reference TRBV9 and TRBJ2-1): DSGVTQTPKHLITATGQRVTLRCSPRSGDLSVYWYQQSLDQGLQFLIQYYNGEERAKGNILERFSAQQFPDLHSELNLSSLELGDSALYFCASSVSGVPYNEQFFGPGTRLTVL.

As concerns this clone: At the DNA level, this CDR3 is encoded by other sequences in the same sample as well. The chain links TRBV6-1 to TRBJ2-5, with TRBD2 matching over 11 bases. The CDR3 is 15 amino acids. The germline gives CDR1 MNHNS, CDR2 SASEGT. V shed 2 bases and J 2 bases; nucleotides not matched to a gene: 1. For the CDR3, the DNA is TGTGCCAGCAGTGAACTAGCGGGGGGTCAAGAGACCCAGTACTTC. This codes for CASSELAGGQETQYF.

The rearrangement joins TRBV4-1 to TRBJ1-3; D remains unclear. V was pared by 7 bases and J by 0 bases, with 7 bases between. Germline lookup yields CDR1 MGHRA and CDR2 YSYEKL. CDR3 length equals 13 residues. As DNA, the CDR3 is TGCGCCAGCAAGGAGTTCTCTGGAAACACCATATATTTT. Translation gives CASKEFSGNTIYF.

The chain recombines TRBV5-1 with TRBJ1-3, with 8 bases identical to TRBD1. There are 14 residues in the CDR3. Germline V lookup: CDR1 SGHRS, CDR2 YFSETQ. With V trimmed by 4 bases and J by 3 bases, 3 bases remained unmatched. The CDR3 sequence: CASSNDRGGNTIYF. In nucleotides, the CDR3 is TGCGCCAGCAGCAATGACAGGGGTGGAAACACCATATATTTT.

The V and J genes are TRBV28 and TRBJ2-2; tentatively, D is TRBD2 (6 bases). CDR3 length: 16 amino acids. CDR1 and CDR2 (germline): MDHEN, SYDVKM. V was pared by 7 bases and J by 0 bases, with 15 bases between. The CDR3 here is CASTLSWGANTGELFF. The CDR3 region has the DNA TGTGCCAGCACCTTAAGTTGGGGGGCGAACACCGGGGAGCTGTTTTTT.

This clone was recorded a few times. V usage is TRBV7-2 and J usage is TRBJ1-5; a weak D match, TRBD1 (5 bases). The CDR3 consists of 17 residues. The germline CDR1 and CDR2 sequences are SGHTA and FQGNSA. V was pared by 1 base and J by 4 bases, with 17 bases between. Here the CDR3 reads CASSLVLDRELNQPQHF. The CDR3, as DNA: TGTGCCAGCAGCTTAGTGTTAGACAGAGAATTGAATCAGCCCCAGCATTTT.

This clone showed up just a few times. V gene TRBV19 combines with J gene TRBJ1-2; the D is unclear. The germline CDR1 and CDR2 sequences are LNHDA and SQIVND (reference sequence). This CDR3 contains 12 residues. Trimming shortened V by 11 bases and J by 2 bases, and 12 bases separated the two germline ends. Written as DNA, the CDR3 is TGTGCCTCCCGGGAATCCAACTATGGCTACACCTTC. As protein: CASRESNYGYTF.

This chain uses TRBV18 with TRBJ2-1, with D possibly TRBD1 on 5 matching bases. CDR3 size: 15 residues. Looked up from germline, CDR1 is KGHSH and CDR2 is LQKENI. Trimming removed 3 bases from V and 3 bases from J, with 12 bases in between. The CDR3 nucleotides are TGTGCCAGCTCACCTGGGCAGGGAAGCTACAATGAGCAGTTCTTC. Its translation: CASSPGQGSYNEQFF.

At least ten counts were recorded for this clone. This chain connects TRBV28 to TRBJ2-6; 8 positions match TRBD1. Germline CDR1 and CDR2: MDHEN and SYDVKM. This CDR3 has 16 residues. V was pared by 6 bases and J by 0 bases, with 4 bases of the junction left unmatched. This chain's CDR3 is CASSPGQVSGANVLTF. In nucleotides, the CDR3 is TGTGCCAGCAGCCCGGGACAGGTCTCTGGGGCCAACGTCCTGACTTTC.

V gene TRBV21-1 combines with J gene TRBJ2-3; the D call in the table, TRBD1, was not verified against the DNA. TRBV21-1 is shown as a pseudogene. This CDR3 is built from 20 residues. The CDR3 sequence is CASSKCPTYPKDRVTDTQYF. CDR3 in DNA: TGTGCCAGCAGCAAATGCCCCACATATCCGAAGGACAGGGTCACAGATACGCAGTATTTT.

This clone turned up a few times. CDR3: CASSERSGAGNEQFF. For the CDR3, the DNA is TGTGCCAGCAGTGAACGGTCGGGAGCGGGCAATGAGCAGTTCTTC. The chain carries TRBV6-1 and TRBJ2-1, with a possible D match to TRBD2 (6 bases). This CDR3 region has 15 residues. V was shortened by 2 bases and J by 6 bases, with 14 bases between the two germline ends. Germline CDR1 reads MNHNS; CDR2 reads SASEGT.

This clone was seen only a few times. The rearrangement uses TRBV6-5 and TRBJ2-5, with 7 bases that match TRBD2. The CDR3 is made up of 13 amino acids. Trimming cost V 6 bases and J 3 bases; bases outside gene matches: 4. The V gene's germline CDR1 is MNHEY and CDR2 SVGAGI. The CDR3 DNA reads TGTGCCAGCAGGGCCAGCGGGGAAGAGACCCAGTACTTC. Translated: CASRASGEETQYF.

In its sample, this clone was seen a few times. The chain couples TRBV6-1 to TRBJ1-1, with D perhaps TRBD1 (5 bases). The CDR3 covers 14 residues. Deletions cut 5 bases from V and 1 base from J, with 11 bases between. Germline lookup yields CDR1 MNHNS and CDR2 SASEGT. For the CDR3, the DNA is TGTGCCAGCAGTACCAGGGTAGGGAACACTGAAGCTTTCTTT. This translates into CASSTRVGNTEAFF.

V is TRBV7-2 and J is TRBJ1-5, with D uncertain. CDR3 size: 16 residues. V lost 0 bases to trimming and J lost 0 bases, with 9 bases between them. CDR1 is SGHTA and CDR2 is FQGNSA in the germline V gene. CDR3 sequence reads: CASSLASGDSNQPQHF. CDR3 bases: TGTGCCAGCAGCTTAGCTAGCGGGGATAGCAATCAGCCCCAGCATTTT.

This clone was observed a few times. The chain carries TRBV21-1 and TRBJ1-6; TRBD1, the table's D call, was not compared with the DNA. TRBV21-1 is listed as a pseudogene. This CDR3 has 23 residues. The CDR3 region is CASSKGCDVFQGAEVGGNSPLHF. The DNA of the CDR3 is TGTGCCAGCAGCAAAGGATGTGATGTATTTCAGGGGGCCGAGGTGGGAGGTAATTCACCCCTCCACTTT.

To note about this clone: One junction end disagrees with the germline gene, perhaps due to a read error. The rearrangement joins TRBV28 to TRBJ2-7, with D tentatively TRBD1 (5 bases). This CDR3 is built from 12 residues. Looked up from germline, CDR1 is MDHEN and CDR2 is SYDVKM. The CDR3 reads CASTAGLYGQYF. CDR3 bases: TGTGCCAGCACGGCAGGGCTCTACGGGCAGTACTTC. Full variable domain (outside the CDR3, taken from reference TRBV28 and TRBJ2-7): DVKVTQSSRYLVKRTGEKVFLECVQDMDHENMFWYRQDPGLGLRLIYFSYDVKMKEKGDIPEGYSVSREKKERFSLILESASTNQTSMYLCASTAGLYGQYFGPGTRLTVT.

This clone has more than one count but fewer than ten. The sample has other DNA sequences that encode this CDR3 too. The chain uses TRBV4-1 and TRBJ2-5; TRBD1 agrees at 9 bases. The V segment lost 3 bases and the J segment 3 bases; nucleotides outside the gene matches: 2. Germline values: CDR1 MGHRA, CDR2 YSYEKL. The length of the CDR3 is 14 residues. DNA for the CDR3: TGCGCCAGCAGCCAGGGACAGGGAGAAGAGACCCAGTACTTC. Amino acids: CASSQGQGEETQYF.

This chain uses TRBV6-5 with TRBJ2-2, with 10 bases fitting TRBD1. The CDR3 totals 15 residues. The germline V gene has CDR1 MNHEY and CDR2 SVGAGI. V trimming: 7 bases; J trimming: 3 bases; junction bases outside the gene matches: 5. The CDR3 DNA reads as TGTGCCAGCACCCCGGACAGGGGGGACACCGGGGAGCTGTTTTTT. Protein product: CASTPDRGDTGELFF.

This clone has only a few counts. The chain joins TRBV2 to TRBJ2-2, with a weak D call TRBD1 (6 bases). CDR1 is SNHLY and CDR2 is FYNNEI in the germline V gene. This CDR3 contains 15 residues. V was trimmed by 4 bases and J by 2 bases, leaving 11 bases between them. This chain's CDR3 is CASSGARGNTGELFF. In DNA, the CDR3 is TGTGCCAGCAGTGGGGCCAGGGGCAACACCGGGGAGCTGTTTTTT.

This sequence joins TRBV28 and TRBJ1-1, with a possible D match to TRBD1 (5 bases). The CDR3 runs 15 residues. Deletions cut 1 base from V and 4 bases from J, with 13 bases between. Per the germline V gene, CDR1 is MDHEN and CDR2 is SYDVKM. The CDR3 DNA reads as TGTGCCAGCAGTTTATTGGTGGGGGAGGGCACTGAAGCTTTCTTT. This sequence encodes CASSLLVGEGTEAFF.

This chain joins TRBV30 and TRBJ1-6; perhaps TRBD1 as D (5 bases). The CDR3 runs to 13 residues. Trimming took off 0 bases at V and 8 bases at J, with 8 bases between the two ends. Germline CDR1 and CDR2: GTSNPN and SVGIG (reference sequence). The CDR3 DNA sequence: TGTGCCTGGAGTGTTAGGGGTGATTCACCCCTCCACTTT. Amino acids: CAWSVRGDSPLHF.

Only a few counts were recorded for this clone. The chain couples TRBV19 to TRBJ1-5; TRBD1 might be the D (5 bases). The CDR3 covers 16 residues. Trimming took off 2 bases at V and 1 base at J, with 12 bases between the two ends. Germline V gene sequence: CDR1 LNHDA, CDR2 SQIVND (reference sequence). CDR3 residues: CASSIKGAGSNQPQHF. CDR3 sequence (DNA): TGTGCCAGTAGTATAAAGGGCGCAGGGAGCAATCAGCCCCAGCATTTT.

V is TRBV7-3 and J is TRBJ2-1; 8 bases map to TRBD2. CDR1 is SGHTA and CDR2 is FQGTGA in the germline V gene. Unmatched junction bases numbered 7, after V lost 5 bases and J lost 4 bases. The CDR3 has 15 residues. The CDR3 sequence: CASSQGLVVYNEQFF. For the CDR3, the DNA is TGTGCCAGCAGCCAGGGACTAGTTGTGTACAATGAGCAGTTCTTC.